The 25 T cell receptor beta chains below all came from one sample that was sequenced in a study of identical twins. TCRdb passed the 5' RACE reads through MiXCR, listing each CDR3 protein once. The table lists more than 1.5 million distinct CDR3 sequences, less than 35% of them singletons, with 0.25% to 0.3% in the top ten. Sequencing input: cord blood. All receptors derive from a newborn girl in good health.

This clonotype was seen a few times. The chain combines TRBV4-1 with TRBJ2-5, with D unresolved. The CDR3 totals 14 residues. Germline V lookup: CDR1 MGHRA, CDR2 YSYEKL. V gave up 4 bases and J gave up 1 base, with 10 bases separating them. Written as DNA, the CDR3 is TGCGCCAGCAGCCCCAGACGGCTCCAAGAGACCCAGTACTTC. This codes for CASSPRRLQETQYF.

A remark on this clonotype: One end of the junction does not line up with germline, which may come from a read error. The chain recombines TRBV9 with TRBJ2-1; 10 nucleotides agree with TRBD2. CDR3 length: 16 amino acids. Germline V CDR1 and CDR2: SGDLS, YYNGEE. For the CDR3, the DNA is TGTGCCAGAAGCGTCAGCGGGGGGGCATCCTACAATGAGCAGTTCTTC. This translates into CARSVSGGASYNEQFF.

A remark on this clonotype: Possible read error: a much larger clone is one base away. The J gene is TRBJ2-7, the V gene TRBV24-1; 11 nucleotides align to TRBD1. V lost 11 bases to trimming and J lost 3 bases; unmatched junction nucleotides: 2. Germline values: CDR1 KGHDR, CDR2 SFDVKD. This CDR3 spans 12 amino acids. The CDR3 DNA sequence: TGTGCCAACGGGACAGGGGGCTACGAGCAGTACTTC. This gives the protein CANGTGGYEQYF.

This clonotype was counted only a few times. DNA for the CDR3: TGCGCCAGCAGCCCTTATGGACAGGCCTACGAGCAGTACTTC. Its translation: CASSPYGQAYEQYF. V gene TRBV4-1 combines with J gene TRBJ2-7, with TRBD1 identical over 7 bases. V lost 4 bases to trimming and J lost 2 bases; unmatched junction nucleotides: 5. The CDR3 covers 14 residues. The germline V gene encodes CDR1 MGHRA and CDR2 YSYEKL.

V and J are TRBV3-1 and TRBJ2-3; TRBD2 is a possible D gene (6 bases). CDR3 length: 18 amino acids. Germline loops: CDR1 LGHDT, CDR2 YNNKEL (reference sequence). Trimming took off 1 base at V and 0 bases at J, with 17 bases between the two ends. The CDR3 sequence is CASSQAVSYGTSTDTQYF. In DNA form, the CDR3 reads TGTGCCAGCAGCCAAGCGGTTAGCTACGGGACTAGCACAGATACGCAGTATTTT.

This clonotype has only a few counts. The chain couples TRBV7-2 to TRBJ2-3, with 11 nucleotides matching TRBD2. CDR3 size: 16 residues. Germline V gene lookup returns CDR1 SGHTA and CDR2 FQGNSA. Trimming removed 1 base from V and 6 bases from J; junction bases left unmatched: 6. CDR3 sequence: CASSLEGLAGSDTQYF. CDR3 nucleotide sequence: TGTGCCAGCAGCTTAGAAGGACTAGCGGGCTCTGATACGCAGTATTTT.

This clonotype appeared many times. V gene TRBV29-1 combines with J gene TRBJ2-1; tentatively, D is TRBD2 (5 bases). The V gene's germline CDR1 is SQVTM and CDR2 ANQGSEA. V was cut by 5 bases and J by 9 bases, with 8 bases left in between. This CDR3 has 10 amino acids. The CDR3: CSVREGEQFF. The CDR3 nucleotides are TGCAGCGTTCGTGAGGGTGAGCAGTTCTTC.

The V and J genes are TRBV20-1 and TRBJ1-2; 8 nucleotides agree with TRBD1. The V segment lost 0 bases and the J segment 5 bases; nucleotides outside the gene matches: 5. Germline V gene data show CDR1 as DFQATT and CDR2 as SNEGSKA (reference sequence). The CDR3 spans 14 residues. CDR3 in amino acids: CSAREGNRGYGYTF. The CDR3 bases are TGCAGTGCTAGAGAGGGGAACAGGGGGTATGGCTACACCTTC.

This clonotype was found a few times. This sequence joins TRBV21-1 and TRBJ1-6; the table's D call of TRBD1 was not tested on the DNA. TRBV21-1 is a pseudogene segment. The CDR3 extends over 18 amino acids. The CDR3 region has the DNA TGTGCCCGTAGAAAACGGCAGGGGCACAGGCAAGATAATTCACCCCTCCACTTT. This codes for CARRKRQGHRQDNSPLHF.

This clonotype has just a few counts. The chain links TRBV20-1 to TRBJ1-1; D gene uncertain. V shed 6 bases and J shed 0 bases, with 11 bases lying between them. The CDR3 extends over 13 amino acids. The germline gives CDR1 DFQATT, CDR2 SNEGSKA (reference sequence). For the CDR3, the DNA is TGCAGTGCCGGTCGCGACTTGAACACTGAAGCTTTCTTT. Protein: CSAGRDLNTEAFF.

Remarks on this clonotype: Without the conserved terminal phenylalanine or tryptophan, this CDR3 likely stems from a read error. The genes are TRBV20-1 and TRBJ2-1; D call uncertain. V shed 4 bases and J shed 3 bases, with 10 bases lying between them. CDR3 length: 13 amino acids. Germline CDR1 and CDR2: DFQATT and SNEGSKA (reference sequence). As DNA, the CDR3 is TGCAGTGCTAACAACTGGGGCTACAATGAGCAGTTCTTA. Amino acid sequence: CSANNWGYNEQFL.

The chain has TRBV3-1 and TRBJ2-3; TRBD2 aligns across 15 bases. CDR1 and CDR2 from the germline V gene are LGHDT and YNNKEL (reference sequence). This CDR3 is built from 17 residues. The ends lost 4 bases at V and 4 bases at J; junction bases unmatched: 6. The CDR3 loop is CASSRTSGRAGADTQYF. The CDR3 DNA reads TGTGCCAGCAGCCGGACTAGCGGGAGGGCCGGAGCAGATACGCAGTATTTT.

The chain employs TRBV2 and TRBJ2-1; 12 bases match TRBD1. The assigned J gene may be wrong: the sequence end matches TRBJ2-7 better. This CDR3 spans 16 amino acids. Germline V gene data show CDR1 as SNHLY and CDR2 as FYNNEI. The CDR3 reads CASRVGTGGSYNEQYF. The CDR3 DNA reads as TGTGCCAGCAGGGTCGGGACAGGGGGCTCCTACAATGAGCAGTACTTC.

The genes are TRBV7-2 and TRBJ2-1; D is uncertain. The J call may be mistaken, given a closer DNA end match to TRBJ2-7. The germline V gene encodes CDR1 SGHTA and CDR2 FQGNSA. The CDR3 is 14 amino acids. Here the CDR3 DNA reads TGTGCCAGCAGCTCCCCCCGGACGAAAAATGAGCAGTACTTC. Translated: CASSSPRTKNEQYF.

The chain recombines TRBV12-3 or TRBV12-4 with TRBJ2-7; D uncertain. The CDR3 length is 15 residues. V lost 5 bases to trimming and J lost 7 bases, with 21 bases between them. CDR3 sequence: CASSQGGSSIHEQYF. As DNA, the CDR3 is TGTGCCAGCAGTCAAGGTGGGTCTAGTATCCATGAGCAGTACTTC.

V usage is TRBV4-2 and J usage is TRBJ2-7; D may correspond to TRBD1 or TRBD2 (6 bases each). V was clipped by 0 bases and J by 7 bases, with 19 bases between them. This CDR3 is built from 16 residues. CDR1 LGHNA and CDR2 YNFKEQ come from the germline V gene. For the CDR3, the DNA is TGTGCCAGCAGCCAAGATCCAGGGGACTCCTACAATGAGCAGTACTTC. Encoded protein: CASSQDPGDSYNEQYF.

The chain links TRBV7-8 to TRBJ1-2; D not resolved. This CDR3 has 15 residues. CDR1 is SGHVS and CDR2 is FQNEAQ in the germline V gene. V was pared by 1 base and J by 3 bases, with 12 bases between. The CDR3 here is CASSLVAGGHYGYTF. The CDR3 DNA follows: TGTGCCAGCAGCTTAGTAGCAGGCGGGCACTATGGCTACACCTTC.

The chain combines TRBV27 with TRBJ2-5; either TRBD1 or TRBD2 may fit D (6 bases each). CDR3 size: 16 residues. Deletions cut 4 bases from V and 11 bases from J, with 26 bases between. In germline, CDR1 is MNHEY, CDR2 SMNVEV (reference sequence). DNA of the CDR3: TGTGCCAGCAGTTCTGTCTTGCGGGATTGGGACAATGAGCAGTACTTC. It specifies CASSSVLRDWDNEQYF.

The rearrangement uses TRBV2 and TRBJ2-3; 12 bases align to TRBD2. V lost 8 bases, J lost 5 bases, and 11 bases stayed unmatched. The CDR3 has 16 residues. The V gene's germline CDR1 is SNHLY and CDR2 FYNNEI. In DNA, the CDR3 is TGTGCCAGCTTGAGACTAGCGGGAGCCGAGGTAGATACGCAGTATTTT. It codes for CASLRLAGAEVDTQYF.

About this clonotype itself: The junction does not match germline at one end; this may be a read error. The chain uses TRBV27 and TRBJ2-7; no clear D gene. This CDR3 region has 11 residues. Germline values: CDR1 MNHEY, CDR2 SMNVEV (reference sequence). DNA for the CDR3: TGTGCCAACAGTCCTGGCTACGAGCAGTACTTC. Protein: CANSPGYEQYF.

V gene TRBV10-1 combines with J gene TRBJ2-7; no definite D call. The CDR3 has 15 amino acids. V shed 5 bases and J shed 0 bases, with 14 bases lying between them. Germline CDR1 and CDR2: WNHNN and SYGVQD (reference sequence). CDR3 in amino acids: CASSPQGQSSYEQYF. CDR3 coding DNA: TGCGCCAGCAGTCCCCAAGGGCAGTCCTCCTACGAGCAGTACTTC.

This clonotype was picked up a small number of times. The chain links TRBV12-3 or TRBV12-4 to TRBJ1-1, with D maybe TRBD1 (5 bases). The V end lost 2 bases, the J end lost 5 bases, and 15 bases lay between the germline ends. CDR3 length equals 15 residues. The CDR3 region is CASSLSWGEGTEAFF. The CDR3 DNA reads TGTGCCAGCAGTTTATCGTGGGGGGAGGGGACTGAAGCTTTCTTT.

This clonotype has more than one count but fewer than ten. The chain uses TRBV5-5 and TRBJ2-1; 9 bases are shared with TRBD2. V dropped 1 base and J dropped 7; count of bases not matched to a gene: 9. CDR3 size: 16 residues. Germline V gene lookup returns CDR1 SGHKS and CDR2 YYEKEE (reference sequence). For the CDR3, the DNA is TGTGCCAGCAGCTTGTTTGGCGCGCTAGCGGGGAATGAGCAGTTCTTC. Protein product: CASSLFGALAGNEQFF.

V gene TRBV6-1 combines with J gene TRBJ2-5; the match to TRBD2 covers 10 bases. Looked up from germline, CDR1 is MNHNS and CDR2 is SASEGT. The CDR3 extends over 15 amino acids. V lost 10 bases and J lost 11; bases outside the gene matches: 19. CDR3 protein: CATDPTSGRHNEQYF. The CDR3 DNA reads as TGTGCCACCGACCCGACTAGCGGGCGCCACAATGAGCAGTACTTC.

The J gene is TRBJ1-5, the V gene TRBV20-1; no clear D. The CDR3 is 13 amino acids. CDR1 is DFQATT, CDR2 SNEGSKA, per germline (reference sequence). V lost 1 base, J lost 4 bases, and 8 bases lay in between. CDR3 sequence reads: CSARATVNQPQHF. For the CDR3, the DNA is TGCAGTGCTAGAGCGACGGTAAATCAGCCCCAGCATTTT.